This T cell receptor beta chain came from a study of early T cells in non-severe SARS-CoV-2 infection. TCRdb itself ran the 5' RACE reads through MiXCR, one entry per CDR3 protein. Among roughly 69,000 distinct CDR3 sequences, 9% to 10% were seen once, and the ten largest hold roughly a sixth. There are 20 residues in the CDR3. V shed 1 base, J shed 1 base, and the junction held 12 bases outside the gene matches. The V gene's germline CDR1 is KGHDR and CDR2 SFDVKD. This clonotype has a handful of counts. The chain recombines TRBV24-1 with TRBJ2-1; 10 bases align to TRBD1. The sample was whole blood, taken at baseline. The receptor comes from an adult who was a healthcare worker with PCR-confirmed SARS-CoV-2 infection or an uninfected control (not recorded which). Written as DNA, the CDR3 is TGTGCCACCAGTGATTTTTCCGGGACAGGGGCAACTGGATCCTACAATGAGCAGTTCTTC. Amino acids: CATSDFSGTGATGSYNEQFF.